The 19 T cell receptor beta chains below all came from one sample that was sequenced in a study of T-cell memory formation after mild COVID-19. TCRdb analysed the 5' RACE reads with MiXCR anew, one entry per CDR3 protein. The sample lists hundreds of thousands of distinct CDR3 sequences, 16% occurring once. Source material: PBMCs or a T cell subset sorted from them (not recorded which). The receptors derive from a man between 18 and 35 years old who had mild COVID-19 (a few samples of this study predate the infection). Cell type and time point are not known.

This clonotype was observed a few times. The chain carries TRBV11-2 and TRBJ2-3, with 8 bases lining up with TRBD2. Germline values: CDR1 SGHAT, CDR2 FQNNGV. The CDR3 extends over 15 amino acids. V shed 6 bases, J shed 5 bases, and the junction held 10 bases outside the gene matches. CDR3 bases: TGTGCCAGCAGGTCTCCGGGGGGGCCAGGAGATACGCAGTATTTT. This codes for CASRSPGGPGDTQYF.

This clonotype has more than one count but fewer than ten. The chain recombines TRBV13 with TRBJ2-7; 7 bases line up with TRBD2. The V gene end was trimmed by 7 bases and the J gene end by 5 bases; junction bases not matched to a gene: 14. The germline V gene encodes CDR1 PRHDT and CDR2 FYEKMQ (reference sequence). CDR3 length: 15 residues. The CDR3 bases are TGTGCCAGCAAATCTTCGGGAGGTGGTGGCCACGAGCAGTACTTC. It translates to CASKSSGGGGHEQYF.

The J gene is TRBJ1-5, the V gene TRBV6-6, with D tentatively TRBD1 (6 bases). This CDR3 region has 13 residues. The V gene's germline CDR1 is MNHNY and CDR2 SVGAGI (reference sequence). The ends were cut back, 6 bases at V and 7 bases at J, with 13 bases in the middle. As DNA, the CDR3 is TGTGCCAGCAGGGACACAGGGATCCAGCCCCAGCATTTT. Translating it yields CASRDTGIQPQHF.

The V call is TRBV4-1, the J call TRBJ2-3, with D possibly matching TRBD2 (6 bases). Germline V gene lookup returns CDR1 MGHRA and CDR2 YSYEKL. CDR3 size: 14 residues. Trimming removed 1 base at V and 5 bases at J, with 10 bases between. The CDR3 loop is CASSQVGTLDTQYF. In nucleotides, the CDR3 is TGCGCCAGCAGCCAAGTGGGGACTTTAGATACGCAGTATTTT.

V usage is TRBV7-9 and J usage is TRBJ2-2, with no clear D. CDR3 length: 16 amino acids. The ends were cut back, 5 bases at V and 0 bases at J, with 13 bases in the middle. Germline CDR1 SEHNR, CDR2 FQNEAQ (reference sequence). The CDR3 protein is CASSTFRATNTGELFF. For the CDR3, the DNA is TGTGCCAGCAGCACGTTCAGAGCCACGAACACCGGGGAGCTGTTTTTT.

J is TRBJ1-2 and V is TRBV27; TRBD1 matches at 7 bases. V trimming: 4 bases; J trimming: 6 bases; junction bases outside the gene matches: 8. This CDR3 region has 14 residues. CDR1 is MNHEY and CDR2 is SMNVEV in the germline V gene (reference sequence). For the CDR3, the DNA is TGTGCCAGCAGTTACGCGGACAGGAGCAATGGCTACACCTTC. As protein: CASSYADRSNGYTF.

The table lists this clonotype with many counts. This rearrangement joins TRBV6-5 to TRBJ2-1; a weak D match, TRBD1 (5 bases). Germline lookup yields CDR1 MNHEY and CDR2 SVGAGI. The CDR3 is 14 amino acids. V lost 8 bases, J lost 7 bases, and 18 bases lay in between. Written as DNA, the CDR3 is TGTGCCAGCGGAACCGGGCCTAAGGGGAATGAGCAGTTCTTC. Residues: CASGTGPKGNEQFF.

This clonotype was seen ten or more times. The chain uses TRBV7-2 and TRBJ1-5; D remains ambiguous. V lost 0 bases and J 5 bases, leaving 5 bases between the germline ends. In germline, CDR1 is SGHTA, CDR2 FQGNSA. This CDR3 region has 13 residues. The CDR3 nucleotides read TGTGCCAGCAGCTTAGCCCGAGATCAGCCCCAGCATTTT. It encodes CASSLARDQPQHF.

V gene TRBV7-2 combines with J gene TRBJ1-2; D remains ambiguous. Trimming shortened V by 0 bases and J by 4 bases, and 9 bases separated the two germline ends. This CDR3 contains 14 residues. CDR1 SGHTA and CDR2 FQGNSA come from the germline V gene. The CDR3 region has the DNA TGTGCCAGCAGCTTAGCAGACGCGAGCTATGGCTACACCTTC. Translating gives CASSLADASYGYTF.

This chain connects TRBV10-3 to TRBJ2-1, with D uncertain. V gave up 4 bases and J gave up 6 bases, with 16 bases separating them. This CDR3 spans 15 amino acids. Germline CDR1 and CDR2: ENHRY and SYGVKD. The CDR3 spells CAISVKVESSNEQFF. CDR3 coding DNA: TGTGCCATCAGTGTGAAGGTTGAGTCTTCCAATGAGCAGTTCTTC.

The CDR3 sequence: CSAREHKTGEQYF. CDR3 in DNA: TGCAGTGCTAGAGAACATAAGACGGGCGAGCAGTACTTC. This chain uses TRBV20-1 with TRBJ2-7; no clear D gene. V dropped 0 bases and J dropped 6 bases, with 12 bases sitting between them. This CDR3 has 13 residues. Germline V gene sequence: CDR1 DFQATT, CDR2 SNEGSKA (reference sequence).

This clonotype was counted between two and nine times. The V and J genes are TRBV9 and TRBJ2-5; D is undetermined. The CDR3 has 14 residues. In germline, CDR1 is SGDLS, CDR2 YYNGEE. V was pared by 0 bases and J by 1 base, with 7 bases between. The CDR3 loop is CASSVGVGQETQYF. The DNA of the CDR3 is TGTGCCAGCAGCGTAGGTGTGGGCCAAGAGACCCAGTACTTC.

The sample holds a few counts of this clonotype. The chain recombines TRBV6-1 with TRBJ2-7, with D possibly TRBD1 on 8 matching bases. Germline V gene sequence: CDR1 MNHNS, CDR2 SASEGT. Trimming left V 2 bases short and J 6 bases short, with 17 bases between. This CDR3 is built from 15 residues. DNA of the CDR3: TGTGCCAGCAGTGAAAAGAGTACAGGGGGGGCCGAGCAGTACTTC. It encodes CASSEKSTGGAEQYF.

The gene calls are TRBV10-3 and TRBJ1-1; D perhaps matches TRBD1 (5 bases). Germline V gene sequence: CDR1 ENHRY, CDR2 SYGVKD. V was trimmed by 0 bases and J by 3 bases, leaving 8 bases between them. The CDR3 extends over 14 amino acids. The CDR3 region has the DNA TGTGCCATCAGTGAGTCGGCAGGGTACACTGAAGCTTTCTTT. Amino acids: CAISESAGYTEAFF.

CDR3 sequence reads: CASTGRGSPYEQYF. The CDR3 DNA sequence: TGTGCCAGCACCGGGAGAGGGTCCCCCTACGAGCAGTACTTC. The V and J genes are TRBV6-2 or TRBV6-3 and TRBJ2-7, with D perhaps TRBD2 (6 bases). CDR1 is MNHEY and CDR2 is SVGEGT in the germline V gene. CDR3 length: 14 amino acids. V lost 7 bases, J lost 2 bases, and 15 bases lay in between.

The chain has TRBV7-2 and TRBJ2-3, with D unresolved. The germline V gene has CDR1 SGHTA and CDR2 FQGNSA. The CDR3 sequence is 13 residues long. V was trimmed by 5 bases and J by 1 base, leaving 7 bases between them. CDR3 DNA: TGTGCCAGCAGCCCCTTCCGCACAGATACGCAGTATTTT. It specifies CASSPFRTDTQYF.

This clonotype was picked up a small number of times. The CDR3 DNA follows: TGTGCCAGCTCCCCCTCTCATGGGGCCACTGAAGCTTTCTTT. This codes for CASSPSHGATEAFF. The chain employs TRBV28 and TRBJ1-1, with TRBD1 as a possible D gene (5 bases). Germline V gene data show CDR1 as MDHEN and CDR2 as SYDVKM. This CDR3 has 14 amino acids. Trimming left V 8 bases short and J 4 bases short, with 17 bases between. Full variable domain (rest looked up from reference TRBV28 and TRBJ1-1): DVKVTQSSRYLVKRTGEKVFLECVQDMDHENMFWYRQDPGLGLRLIYFSYDVKMKEKGDIPEGYSVSREKKERFSLILESASTNQTSMYLCASSPSHGATEAFFGQGTRLTVV.

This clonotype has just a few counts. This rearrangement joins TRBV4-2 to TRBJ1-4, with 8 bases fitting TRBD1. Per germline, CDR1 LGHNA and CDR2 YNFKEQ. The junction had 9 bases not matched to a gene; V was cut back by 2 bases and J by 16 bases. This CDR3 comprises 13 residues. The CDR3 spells CASSQKTGESEFF. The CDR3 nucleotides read TGTGCCAGCAGCCAAAAGACAGGGGAGAGTGAGTTTTTT.

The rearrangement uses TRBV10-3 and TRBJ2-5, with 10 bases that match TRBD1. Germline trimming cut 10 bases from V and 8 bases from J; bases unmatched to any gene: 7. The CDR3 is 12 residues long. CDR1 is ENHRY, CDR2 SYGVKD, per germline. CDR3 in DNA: TGTGCCACCCATGACAGGGGGCGCACCCAGTACTTC. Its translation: CATHDRGRTQYF.